The rows below give T cell receptor beta chains drawn from one sample of a study of tumor-infiltrating lymphocytes in primary liver carcinoma. In TCRdb, the multiplex PCR reads were re-called with MiXCR into one record per CDR3 protein. This sample has 75,000 or so distinct CDR3 sequences, with over 60% found just once. Sequencing was done on a sample of liver tumor tissue from sampling region 4. The receptor source for this set is a man between 40 and 49 years old with primary liver carcinoma and hepatitis B virus infection. Both conserved end residues are trimmed from each CDR3.

TRBV29-1	TRBJ2-2	SIGAGAGDLF
TRBV20-1	TRBJ2-1	SAASTAHNEQF
TRBV29-1	TRBJ1-5	SVGGGSNQPKH
TRBV11-2	TRBJ2-7	ASSLDDGSGITYEQY
TRBV6-6	TRBJ2-5	ASIHAYRDSDQETQH
TRBV28	TRBJ1-1	ARSSHDTLGF
TRBV10-2	TRBJ1-2	ASSDWTGGLVGYT
TRBV11-1	TRBJ2-1	ASSLGLAGEVDYEQF
TRBV4-1	TRBJ2-1	AGSQGSREGRGEQF
TRBV13	TRBJ2-5	ASSLIAGVEETQY
TRBV13	TRBJ2-2	ASSSRGAGRTGELF
TRBV10-3	TRBJ2-6	AIGPSNSGANVLT
TRBV11-2	TRBJ2-3	AGSLTTSGRAGRDTQY
TRBV4-2	TRBJ2-7	ASSQGQRITYEQY
TRBV7-8	TRBJ2-2	ASSFYQSGTGELF
TRBV28	TRBJ2-7	VSSFAGNYEKY
TRBV4-1	TRBJ2-3	ASSQRAADTQY
TRBV29-1	TRBJ2-7	SVGGLAGQVREQY
TRBV12-3/TRBV12-4	TRBJ2-7	ASSLADGPCEQY
TRBV13	TRBJ1-1	ASSVTGRRNTEAF
TRBV28	TRBJ2-7	ASSPQRGQPYELY
TRBV28	TRBJ2-5	ASSKAGALGETQY
TRBV20-1	TRBJ2-7	SALVRGEQY
TRBV19	TRBJ1-2	ASSIGGTGGKNGYT
TRBV27	TRBJ2-2	ASSLGSGRAPGELF
TRBV11-2	TRBJ2-2	ARSLVRTCPVTGELF
TRBV29-1	TRBJ2-3	SVGVGQRDTQY
TRBV29-1	TRBJ2-1	SVEDVRDFNEHF
TRBV11-3	TRBJ2-1	ASSLSGTSGRGEQL